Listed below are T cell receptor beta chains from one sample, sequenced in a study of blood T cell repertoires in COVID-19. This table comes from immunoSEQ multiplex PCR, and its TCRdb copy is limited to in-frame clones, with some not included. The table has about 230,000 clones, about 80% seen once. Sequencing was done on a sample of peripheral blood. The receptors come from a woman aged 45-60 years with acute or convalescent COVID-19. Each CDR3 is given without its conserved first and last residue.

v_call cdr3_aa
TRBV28 AISRAGADQPQH
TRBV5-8 ASNRGGLNYGYT
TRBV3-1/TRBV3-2 ASSQENRGKGEQY
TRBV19 ASSLSPGVNEQY
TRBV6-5 ASSTTGTGREKLF
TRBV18 ASSTGTLNTEAF
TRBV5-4 ASSQTGVVEKLF
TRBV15 ATSPIRGSGNTIY
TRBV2 ASSGLASRNEQF
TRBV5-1 ASSLELASTGELF
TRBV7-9 ASSLAGHYNSPLH
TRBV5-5 ASSLTGSNNQPQH
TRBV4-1 ASSQGVGDRGHEQY
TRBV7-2 ASSPASGTGADTQY
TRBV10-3 AISEQTNEKLF
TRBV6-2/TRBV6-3 ASSRLATDTQY
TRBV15 ATSRRTSYT
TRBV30 AWTQPKGGRYGYT
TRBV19 ASTMGAGSGTGELF
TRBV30 AWRDRGRSNQPQH
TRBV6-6 ASSIGGNTIY
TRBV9 ASSVGGNPYEQY
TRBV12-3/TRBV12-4 ASSLYGNTEAF
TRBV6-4 ASSEQGTGELF
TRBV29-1 SYARGSQETQY
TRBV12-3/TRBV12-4 ASSLREQETQY
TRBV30 AWSLTNRYGYT
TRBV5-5 ASSSGALANEKLF
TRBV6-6 ASSYQLTGYGYT
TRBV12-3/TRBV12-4 ASGSTAYTEAF
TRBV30 AWKFAGVPGANVLT
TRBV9 ASSPRQGVYGYT
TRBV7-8 ASSLSERMGGFGYT
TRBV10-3 AISEPDSAGNTIY
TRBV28 ATRPQGLHYGYT
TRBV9 ASSAKLPIGSSGNTIY
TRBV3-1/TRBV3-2 ASSLGGGSYEQY
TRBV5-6 ASSWTDSGNTIY
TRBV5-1 ASSWLAGGSSYNEQF
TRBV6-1 ASSESRRGAF
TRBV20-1 SGGGVYEQY
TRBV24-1 ATSDFLGGRSGSYNEQF